This T cell receptor beta chain was profiled in a study of human T cells and chemical hapten exposure. Study-wide results and caveats: With DPC sensitization, TCRs exceeding 1 in 1000 frequency showed no change.

Time point meaning: healthy volunteer bleed at 6 weeks. Whole blood, unfractionated, served as the material for total RNA extraction. V lost 5 bases to trimming and J lost 4 bases; unmatched junction nucleotides: 7. CDR3 length equals 15 residues. Germline CDR1 is LGHNT and CDR2 is FRNRAP. TCRdb re-called the RACE reads with MiXCR, one entry per CDR3 protein. The table has approximately 81,000 distinct CDR3 sequences, over 7% seen once. A word on this clonotype: What it recognizes is unknown.

This TCR was sampled from a male donor in good health. Some clones in this sample may be carry-over from other donors' samples. Source material: whole blood. The J gene is TRBJ2-2, the V gene TRBV12-5; 7 bases match TRBD1. The DNA of the CDR3 is TGTGCTAGTGGTCCTACAGGGGTGACCACCGGGGAGCTGTTTTTT. This translates into CASGPTGVTTGELFF.